The 30 T cell receptor beta chains reported below all come from one sample, sequenced in a study of control samples from healthy donors and cancer patients. Using immunoSEQ multiplex PCR, the repertoire was profiled, and TCRdb retains in-frame clones only, with some absent. The sample has fewer than 95,000 clones; approximately 86% are singletons. The sequenced sample was blood. These receptors originate from a woman in her fifties or sixties in good health.

The chain joins TRBV19 to TRBJ2-2; perhaps TRBD2 as D (6 bases). V dropped 7 bases and J dropped 3 bases, with 12 bases sitting between them. In germline, CDR1 is LNHDA, CDR2 SQIVND (reference sequence). This CDR3 is 14 amino acids long. CDR3 nucleotide sequence: TGTGCCAGTAATGGGGGGTTAGACACCGGGGAGCTGTTTTTT. This sequence encodes CASNGGLDTGELFF.

J is TRBJ2-3 and V is TRBV3-1 (or the pseudogene TRBV3-2); 16 nucleotides line up with TRBD2. J lost 1 base, V lost 0 bases, and 10 bases had no gene match. Germline CDR1 LGHDT, CDR2 YNNKEL (reference sequence). The CDR3 loop spans 21 amino acids. CDR3 nucleotide sequence: TGTGCCAGCAGCCAAGAGCCCCCGGGACTAGCGGGAGGGCCCGGCACAGATACGCAGTATTTT. Translated, it gives CASSQEPPGLAGGPGTDTQYF.

The chain employs TRBV7-8 and TRBJ1-2; D call uncertain. CDR1 is SGHVS, CDR2 FQNEAQ, per germline. The CDR3 has 13 residues. The ends were cut back, 0 bases at V and 4 bases at J, with 6 bases in the middle. Here the CDR3 DNA reads TGTGCCAGCAGCTTAGCGGGGAGCTATGGCTACACCTTC. It specifies CASSLAGSYGYTF. Supplemented by reference TRBV7-8 and TRBJ1-2, the full variable domain reads GAGVSQSPRYKVAKRGQDVALRCDPISGHVSLFWYQQALGQGPEFLTYFQNEAQLDKSGLPSDRFFAERPEGSVSTLKIQRTQQEDSAVYLCASSLAGSYGYTFGSGTRLTVV.

V is TRBV5-8 and J is TRBJ2-1, with 7 bases lining up with TRBD2. The CDR3 has 15 residues. CDR1 and CDR2 from the germline V gene are SGHTS and YDEGEE. Trimming cost V 2 bases and J 5 bases; bases outside gene matches: 7. The CDR3 DNA sequence: TGTGCCAGCAGCTTTAATCTGGGGGGGAACAATGAGCAGTTCTTC. Its protein is CASSFNLGGNNEQFF.

The chain combines TRBV5-5 with TRBJ1-6; D is undetermined. Germline V gene lookup returns CDR1 SGHKS and CDR2 YYEKEE (reference sequence). V was clipped by 4 bases and J by 10 bases, with 18 bases between them. CDR3 length equals 15 residues. CDR3 DNA sequence: TGTGCCAGCAGCACCCGATGGGGTTCGTCCTCACCCCTCCACTTT. This encodes CASSTRWGSSSPLHF.

The V gene is TRBV19, the J gene TRBJ1-4, with D perhaps matching TRBD1 (6 bases). Trimming removed 5 bases at V and 7 bases at J, with 14 bases between. The CDR3 sequence is 14 residues long. Germline V gene sequence: CDR1 LNHDA, CDR2 SQIVND (reference sequence). DNA of the CDR3: TGTGCCAGTAGTGCAGGGGTGTTGGCTGAAAAACTGTTTTTT. Translation gives CASSAGVLAEKLFF.

This clone showed up just a few times. The chain links TRBV27 to TRBJ2-7; 8 bases match TRBD2. Germline assignment: CDR1 MNHEY and CDR2 SMNVEV (reference sequence). Germline trimming cut 3 bases from V and 5 bases from J; bases unmatched to any gene: 6. This CDR3 is 14 amino acids long. CDR3 protein: CASSFSPSGHEQYF. The CDR3 DNA reads TGTGCCAGCAGTTTTTCTCCTAGCGGGCACGAGCAGTACTTC.

This clone was detected only once. The chain is built from TRBV28 and TRBJ1-1; D is uncertain. V lost 2 bases and J 3 bases, leaving 10 bases between the germline ends. The CDR3 totals 14 residues. CDR1 MDHEN and CDR2 SYDVKM come from the germline V gene. The DNA of the CDR3 is TGTGCCAGCAGTTTAGGGAGATCCTACACTGAAGCTTTCTTT. Protein product: CASSLGRSYTEAFF.

The CDR3 nucleotides are TGTGCCAGCTCACCAACAGTCACCGGGACAGGGGGGAAAGAGACCCAGTACTTC. It translates to CASSPTVTGTGGKETQYF. V gene TRBV18 combines with J gene TRBJ2-5; 11 positions match TRBD1. Per germline, CDR1 KGHSH and CDR2 LQKENI. Trimming removed 2 bases from V and 3 bases from J; junction bases left unmatched: 11. The CDR3 runs 18 residues. The entire variable domain, with the rest obtained from reference TRBV18 and TRBJ2-5, is as follows: NAGVMQNPRHLVRRRGQEARLRCSPMKGHSHVYWYRQLPEEGLKFMVYLQKENIIDESGMPKERFSAEFPKEGPSILRIQQVVRGDSAAYFCASSPTVTGTGGKETQYFGPGTRLLVL.

V gene TRBV21-1 combines with J gene TRBJ2-7; the table names TRBD2, a call not compared with the DNA. TRBV21-1 is noted as a pseudogene. The CDR3 spans 14 residues. The CDR3 spells CASSKDELFYEQYF. CDR3 DNA sequence: TGTGCCAGCAGCAAAGACGAACTTTTCTACGAGCAGTACTTC.

The chain recombines TRBV11-1 with TRBJ2-1, with a tentative D call TRBD1 (7 bases). Trimming stripped 6 bases from V and 5 bases from J, with 20 bases between. The germline V gene encodes CDR1 SGHAT and CDR2 FQDESV (reference sequence). This CDR3 spans 16 amino acids. Written as DNA, the CDR3 is TGTGCCAGCAGACATCCCTGGGGCAGGGGGGACAATGAGCAGTTCTTC. Residues: CASRHPWGRGDNEQFF.

V gene TRBV5-1 combines with J gene TRBJ2-7, with 12 bases identical to TRBD2. CDR3 size: 20 residues. Germline CDR1 and CDR2: SGHRS and YFSETQ. The V gene end was trimmed by 4 bases and the J gene end by 2 bases; junction bases not matched to a gene: 19. As DNA, the CDR3 is TGCGCCAGCAGCCCGACTAGCGGGGGAAATATTCTGAAGGTTGCCTACGAGCAGTACTTC. Protein: CASSPTSGGNILKVAYEQYF.

The chain uses TRBV9 and TRBJ2-3; 9 bases fit TRBD2. Germline CDR1 SGDLS, CDR2 YYNGEE. CDR3 length: 16 residues. Unmatched junction bases numbered 8, after V lost 0 bases and J lost 6 bases. CDR3: CASSVAVSGGQDTQYF. CDR3 DNA sequence: TGTGCCAGCAGCGTAGCCGTTAGCGGGGGCCAGGATACGCAGTATTTT.

This chain joins TRBV6-6 and TRBJ2-7; 9 bases map to TRBD1. The CDR3 sequence is 15 residues long. J gave up 3 bases and V 7 bases, and 10 bases lay outside the gene matches. CDR1 and CDR2 from the germline V gene are MNHNY and SVGAGI (reference sequence). CDR3 nucleotides: TGTGCCAGCACCAAAGGGGGGGACAGGGTCTACGAGCAGTACTTC. As protein: CASTKGGDRVYEQYF.

This chain links TRBV27 with TRBJ2-1, with TRBD2 identical over 7 bases. The CDR3 consists of 13 residues. Germline values: CDR1 MNHEY, CDR2 SMNVEV (reference sequence). V lost 4 bases, J lost 5 bases, and 2 bases stayed unmatched. The CDR3 bases are TGTGCCAGCAGTTCCGGGACTAACAATGAGCAGTTCTTC. It yields the protein CASSSGTNNEQFF.

The chain is built from TRBV6-2 or TRBV6-3 and TRBJ1-2; D is ambiguous. Trimming stripped 3 bases from V and 8 bases from J, with 19 bases between. The CDR3 contains 15 residues. Germline V gene sequence: CDR1 MNHEY, CDR2 SVGEGT. CDR3 region: CASSYGFSGSYGYTF. Here the CDR3 DNA reads TGTGCCAGCAGTTATGGTTTCTCGGGTTCCTACGGCTACACCTTC.

The chain's CDR3 is CASSLRGGETQYF. CDR3 coding DNA: TGTGCCAGCAGCTTACGGGGGGGAGAGACCCAGTACTTC. V usage is TRBV7-2 and J usage is TRBJ2-5; TRBD2 agrees at 8 bases. This CDR3 region has 13 residues. CDR1 and CDR2 from the germline V gene are SGHTA and FQGNSA. The trim removed 2 bases at V and 4 bases at J, leaving 0 bases unmatched.

The chain recombines TRBV7-9 with TRBJ2-5; D is unresolved. The CDR3 totals 15 residues. The V end was cut by 1 base, the J end by 4 bases, with 13 bases between. The germline V gene has CDR1 SEHNR and CDR2 FQNEAQ (reference sequence). DNA for the CDR3: TGTGCCAGCAGCTTAGGGCACCAAGGCCGAGAGACCCAGTACTTC. This encodes CASSLGHQGRETQYF.

This clone was recorded once. The rearrangement links TRBV4-3 to TRBJ1-4, with D maybe TRBD1 (6 bases). This CDR3 comprises 14 residues. Germline-derived CDR1 and CDR2 are LGHNA and YSLEER. The V end was cut by 1 base, the J end by 7 bases, with 10 bases between. The CDR3 nucleotides read TGCGCCAGCAGCCAAGGCGGGGGCGGTGAAAAACTGTTTTTT. Protein product: CASSQGGGGEKLFF.

The chain has TRBV7-2 and TRBJ1-6; D not certain. The CDR3 length is 14 residues. The germline gives CDR1 SGHTA, CDR2 FQGNSA. Between the trimmed V and J ends, which lost 3 bases and 7 bases, there was a span of 10 bases. The CDR3 protein is CASSFALPNSPLHF. In DNA, the CDR3 is TGTGCCAGCAGCTTCGCCCTTCCCAATTCACCCCTCCACTTT.

This clone was detected a few times. This chain connects TRBV29-1 to TRBJ1-4; 7 bases match TRBD1. J gave up 8 bases and V 7 bases, and 13 bases lay outside the gene matches. CDR3 size: 14 residues. Germline assignment: CDR1 SQVTM and CDR2 ANQGSEA. CDR3 loop: CSAQRGRGDEKLFF. The CDR3 region has the DNA TGCAGCGCCCAAAGGGGGCGCGGGGACGAAAAACTGTTTTTT.

The chain carries TRBV7-2 and TRBJ1-2; weak D call: TRBD1 (6 bases). Trimming took 3 bases from V and 6 from J, leaving 11 bases between them. Germline V gene lookup returns CDR1 SGHTA and CDR2 FQGNSA. The CDR3 consists of 13 residues. The CDR3 DNA follows: TGTGCCAGCAGCTTCCGGGACACCAATGGCTACACCTTC. Its translation: CASSFRDTNGYTF.

The chain carries TRBV19 and TRBJ1-1, with 11 positions matching TRBD1. The CDR3 sequence is 16 residues long. J lost 6 bases, V lost 2 bases, and 8 bases had no gene match. Germline CDR1 LNHDA, CDR2 SQIVND (reference sequence). CDR3 nucleotide sequence: TGTGCCAGTAGTATAACCGGGACAGGGGGGCTCGCTGAAGCTTTCTTT. It yields the protein CASSITGTGGLAEAFF.

The V and J genes are TRBV6-4 and TRBJ2-3, with a tentative D call TRBD2 (5 bases). The germline V and J ends were trimmed by 6 bases and 5 bases, with 15 bases remaining between them. Germline assignment: CDR1 MRHNA and CDR2 SNTAGT. This CDR3 is built from 14 residues. Here the CDR3 reads CASSPTRTGDTQYF. The CDR3 DNA follows: TGTGCCAGCAGCCCCACTAGAACCGGAGATACGCAGTATTTT.

The chain recombines TRBV7-3 with TRBJ2-2; D call uncertain. CDR3 length equals 15 residues. Germline V CDR1 and CDR2: SGHTA, FQGTGA. V was pared by 2 bases and J by 7 bases, with 14 bases between. CDR3 amino acids: CASSLDQRSGGELFF. Written as DNA, the CDR3 is TGTGCCAGCAGCTTAGATCAACGGTCCGGCGGGGAGCTGTTTTTT.

This rearrangement joins TRBV4-1 to TRBJ1-1; 7 bases fit TRBD1. The CDR3 runs to 15 residues. The J segment lost 0 bases and the V segment lost 1 base, leaving 2 bases of the junction unmatched. Germline V lookup: CDR1 MGHRA, CDR2 YSYEKL. CDR3 bases: TGCGCCAGCAGCCAAGGGGACAGCCTGAACACTGAAGCTTTCTTT. This translates into CASSQGDSLNTEAFF.

A note on this clone: The junction shows a germline mismatch at one end, possibly a read error. This sample also contains other DNA sequences that code for the same CDR3. This chain joins TRBV14 and TRBJ1-2, with D unclear. Germline V gene sequence: CDR1 SGHDN, CDR2 FVKESK. CDR3 size: 13 residues. The CDR3 reads CASSQDLGGIHTF. CDR3 DNA: TGTGCCAGCAGTCAAGATCTTGGAGGGATTCACACCTTC.

J is TRBJ1-5 and V is TRBV7-9; 9 nucleotides match TRBD1. The CDR3 runs to 14 residues. V lost 5 bases, J lost 6 bases, and 5 bases stayed unmatched. The germline V gene encodes CDR1 SEHNR and CDR2 FQNEAQ (reference sequence). CDR3 DNA: TGTGCCAGCAGCAGGACAGGGGAGGGTCAGCCCCAGCATTTT. Protein sequence: CASSRTGEGQPQHF.

The V and J genes are TRBV11-2 and TRBJ2-7; 8 nucleotides match TRBD1. With V trimmed by 5 bases and J by 1 base, 10 bases remained unmatched. The CDR3 covers 16 residues. The germline CDR1 and CDR2 sequences are SGHAT and FQNNGV. CDR3: CASSPVTGAGSYEQYF. CDR3 bases: TGTGCCAGCAGCCCGGTGACAGGGGCGGGGTCCTACGAGCAGTACTTC.

This CDR3 reads CASKITPGQGGYTF. The CDR3, as DNA: TGTGCCAGTAAAATCACGCCCGGACAGGGTGGCTACACCTTC. V usage is TRBV19 and J usage is TRBJ1-2; 8 bases align to TRBD1. The CDR3 runs to 14 residues. Unmatched junction bases numbered 11, after V lost 7 bases and J lost 7 bases. From germline, CDR1 is LNHDA and CDR2 SQIVND (reference sequence). Supplemented by reference TRBV19 and TRBJ1-2, the full variable domain reads DGGITQSPKYLFRKEGQNVTLSCEQNLNHDAMYWYRQDPGQGLRLIYYSQIVNDFQKGDIAEGYSVSREKKESFPLTVTSAQKNPTAFYLCASKITPGQGGYTFGSGTRLTVV.